The T cell receptor beta chain described here comes from a study of blood T cell repertoires in COVID-19. Study overall: Material from acute and convalescent COVID-19 was sourced from the United States, Italy and Spain. PBMCs, B-cell-depleted T cells, or T cells provided the cDNA or gDNA that made up the material.

The CDR3 runs 17 residues. Trimming left V 4 bases short and J 0 bases short, with 18 bases between. Per germline, CDR1 LNHDA and CDR2 SQIVND (reference sequence). In the original workflow: How many nucleated cells were present was estimated from reference gene primer amplification. Produced via immunoSEQ multiplex PCR; TCRdb's table is partial and in-frame only. V and J calls and clone size come straight from that table; D and trimming were deduced from the DNA. This sample carries more than 130,000 clones, approximately 91% of them seen once, and the ten largest clones take roughly a tenth. The clonotype was recovered from a man over 45 with active or convalescent COVID-19. J is TRBJ1-1 and V is TRBV19, with a tentative D call TRBD1 (6 bases). Sequencing used peripheral blood. The DNA for the CDR3 is TGTGCCAGTAGTAAAGAGCCACAGGGACGGATGAACACTGAAGCTTTCTTT. Amino acid sequence: CASSKEPQGRMNTEAFF.